Sequencing of this T cell receptor (beta chain) was carried out in a study of blood T cell repertoires in COVID-19. Produced via immunoSEQ multiplex PCR; TCRdb's table is partial and in-frame only. The table records approximately 10,000 clones, approximately 89% of them present only once. The sample holds one count of this clone. Between the trimmed V and J ends, which lost 1 base and 4 bases, there was a span of 13 bases. Germline V gives CDR1 LGHDT, CDR2 YNNKEL (reference sequence). The CDR3 is made up of 16 amino acids. This chain connects TRBV3-1 (or the pseudogene TRBV3-2) to TRBJ1-4; D gene unclear. The receptor comes from a human donor in a cohort sampled during active COVID-19. Sequenced input: peripheral blood. The CDR3 sequence is CASSQGVAGINEKLFF. In DNA, the CDR3 is TGTGCCAGCAGCCAAGGGGTCGCAGGAATTAATGAAAAACTGTTTTTT.